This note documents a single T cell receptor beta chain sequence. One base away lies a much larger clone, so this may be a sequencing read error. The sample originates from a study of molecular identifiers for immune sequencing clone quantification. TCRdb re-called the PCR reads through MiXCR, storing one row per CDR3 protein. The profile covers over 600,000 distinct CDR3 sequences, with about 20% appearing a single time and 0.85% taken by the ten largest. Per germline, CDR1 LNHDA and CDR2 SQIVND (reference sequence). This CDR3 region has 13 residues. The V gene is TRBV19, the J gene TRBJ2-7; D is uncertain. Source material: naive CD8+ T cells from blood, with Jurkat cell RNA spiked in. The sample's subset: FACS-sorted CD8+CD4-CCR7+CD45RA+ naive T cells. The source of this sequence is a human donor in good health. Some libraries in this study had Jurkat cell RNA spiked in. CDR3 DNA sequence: TGTGCCAGTAGTATTGGCAGGAACTACGAGCAGTGCTTC. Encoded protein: CASSIGRNYEQCF.